This entry concerns a single T cell receptor (beta chain). What it recognizes is unknown. Gene and germline names: mouse. Coverage ceases 4 residues before the CDR3 finishes, and the germline J gene fills in the end. Scientists pooled cutaneous lymph node cells and sorted them on CD4, CD8alpha, NKG2D, NKG2ACE and other markers. The CDR3 totals 15 residues. CDR1 and CDR2 (germline): LGHNA, YSYQKL. V shed 0 bases and J shed 4 bases, with 12 bases lying between them. The data stem from a study of CD8+ T cells in alopecia areata. Across the study: C3H/HeJ donors aged roughly 6-12 months with spontaneous alopecia supplied skin grafted onto 7-10-week-old female C3H/HeJ mice.

Reverse transcribed after extraction, RNA yielded cDNA as the sequencing template. Libraries were prepared by immunoSEQ multiplex PCR; TCRdb keeps only in-frame clonotypes and omits some of them. The table lists around 290,000 clones, no singletons, with 1.2% in the top ten. General study points: Among patients, TCR sharing was less clear than in mice, a difference possibly due in part to HLA diversity in the patient population. Sequenced scalp T cells also include alphabeta T cells resident in normal skin. Across lesional scalp, and particularly alopecia totalis/universalis, clonality surpassed that of normal scalp.

Sequencing input: CD4+ T cells sorted from a lymph node. The V call is TRBV2, the J call TRBJ1-2; D is unresolved. This TCR came from a C3H/HeJ mouse with alopecia areata. This line is of MHC haplotype H2-k. The CDR3 region is CASSQEAGWGSDYTF. CDR3 DNA (partial): TGTGCCAGCAGCCAAGAAGCGGGGTGGGGCTCC.